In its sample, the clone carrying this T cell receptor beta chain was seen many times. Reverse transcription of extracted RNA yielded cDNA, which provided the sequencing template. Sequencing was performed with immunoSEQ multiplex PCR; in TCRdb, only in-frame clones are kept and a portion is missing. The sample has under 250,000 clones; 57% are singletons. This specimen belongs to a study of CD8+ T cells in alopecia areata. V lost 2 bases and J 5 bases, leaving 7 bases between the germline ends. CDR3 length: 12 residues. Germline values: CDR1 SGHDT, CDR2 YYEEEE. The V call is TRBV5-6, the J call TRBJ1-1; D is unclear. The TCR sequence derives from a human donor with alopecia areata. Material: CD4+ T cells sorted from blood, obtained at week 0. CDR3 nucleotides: TGTGCCAGCAGCTTATATAGTACTGAAGCTTTCTTT. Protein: CASSLYSTEAFF.